The rows below give T cell receptor beta chains drawn from one sample of a study of T cells in Graves' hyperthyroidism and ophthalmopathy. A single record per CDR3 protein comes from TCRdb applying MiXCR to the multiplex PCR reads. Of around 380,000 distinct CDR3 sequences detected, approximately 15% appear once; the ten largest clones hold around 21%. The specimen was blood. These receptors came from a man aged 25-45 years with Graves' hyperthyroidism that later progressed to Graves' ophthalmopathy. The CDR3 runs from the conserved cysteine through the conserved F or W. Fields, in order: D gene, J gene, clone size, V gene, CDR3 protein, CDR3 DNA. A D gene is named only where the DNA matches it firmly. Only some rows state a clone size, as once, few, many or a class for expanded clones.

NA | TRBJ1-5 | many | TRBV12-3/TRBV12-4 | CASSPGELFGNQPQHF | TGTGCCAGCAGTCCGGGCGAGCTGTTCGGCAATCAGCCCCAGCATTTT
NA | TRBJ2-3 | few | TRBV5-1 | CASSSLGSSTDTQYF | TGCGCCAGCAGCTCTCTAGGTTCTAGCACAGATACGCAGTATTTT
TRBD1 | TRBJ2-7 | few | TRBV4-2 | CASSHPGQGDEQYF | TGTGCCAGCAGCCACCCGGGACAGGGAGACGAGCAGTACTTC
NA | TRBJ1-6 | few | TRBV20-1 | CSAPLSYPTRPLHF | TGCAGTGCTCCGCTGAGCTATCCCACAAGACCCCTCCACTTT
TRBD1 | TRBJ1-1 | many | TRBV29-1 | CSVENRGENTEAFF | TGCAGCGTTGAAAACAGGGGGGAGAACACTGAAGCTTTCTTT
NA | TRBJ1-2 | few | TRBV27 | CASSADGGGDYGYTF | TGTGCCAGCAGCGCTGACGGTGGTGGTGACTATGGCTACACCTTC
NA | TRBJ2-3 | few | TRBV24-1 | CATSDFTDTQYF | TGTGCCACCAGTGATTTCACAGATACGCAGTATTTT
NA | TRBJ1-4 | many | TRBV2 | CASRPAAGEKLFF | TGTGCCAGCAGACCCGCGGCCGGGGAAAAACTGTTTTTT
TRBD1 | TRBJ1-2 | NA | TRBV19 | CASRADRGSGYTF | TGTGCCAGTAGGGCGGACAGGGGTTCTGGCTACACCTTC
NA | TRBJ2-1 | NA | TRBV6-5 | CASSYSGANNEQFF | TGTGCCAGCAGTTACTCGGGGGCCAACAATGAGCAGTTCTTC
NA | TRBJ2-2 | NA | TRBV7-2 | CASSLVAIPRTGELFF | TGTGCCAGCAGCTTAGTGGCAATCCCGAGGACCGGGGAGCTGTTTTTT
NA | TRBJ1-1 | NA | TRBV18 | CASSPPGRDGLEAFF | TGTGCCAGCTCACCACCGGGTCGGGACGGCCTAGAAGCTTTCTTT
NA | TRBJ2-1 | few | TRBV12-3/TRBV12-4 | CASSRTIEEQFF | TGTGCCAGCAGCCGGACTATTGAGGAGCAGTTCTTC
NA | TRBJ1-3 | NA | TRBV6-2/TRBV6-3 | CASSYRGSGNTIYF | TGTGCCAGCAGTTATCGGGGGTCCGGAAACACCATATATTTT